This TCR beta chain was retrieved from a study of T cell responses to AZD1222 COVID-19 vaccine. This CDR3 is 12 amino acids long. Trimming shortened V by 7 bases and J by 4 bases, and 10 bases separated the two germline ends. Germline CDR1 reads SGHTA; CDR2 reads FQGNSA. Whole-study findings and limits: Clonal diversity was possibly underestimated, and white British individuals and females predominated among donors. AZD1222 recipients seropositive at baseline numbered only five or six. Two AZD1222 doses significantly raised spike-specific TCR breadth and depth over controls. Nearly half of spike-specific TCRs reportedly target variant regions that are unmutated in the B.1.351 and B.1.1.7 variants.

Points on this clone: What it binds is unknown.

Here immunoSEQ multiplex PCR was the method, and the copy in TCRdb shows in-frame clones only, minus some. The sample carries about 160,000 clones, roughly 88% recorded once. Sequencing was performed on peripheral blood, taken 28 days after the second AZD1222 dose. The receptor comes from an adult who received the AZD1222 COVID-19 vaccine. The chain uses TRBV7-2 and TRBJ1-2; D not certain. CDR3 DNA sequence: TGTGCCAGCAAGTGGGTCGGCTATGGCTACACCTTC. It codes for CASKWVGYGYTF.